A selection of T cell receptor beta chains follows, all from one sample in a study of blood T cell repertoires in COVID-19. The method was immunoSEQ multiplex PCR; TCRdb's version includes in-frame clones alone and lacks a portion of them. The sample carries approximately 29,000 clones, 88% recorded once. Sequencing was carried out using peripheral blood. The receptors were gathered from a human donor with active COVID-19. The donor label of this sample is uncertain. Both conserved end residues are part of each CDR3. A D gene is named only where the DNA matches it firmly. The size entry is marked missing in some rows and otherwise reads once, few, many or a size class.

cdr3_nt: TGTGCCAGCAGCCGAACGCGGGGACAGGACTCTTCAACTAATGAAAAACTGTTTTTT
cdr3_aa: CASSRTRGQDSSTNEKLFF
clone_size: NA
d_call: TRBD1
j_call: TRBJ1-4
v_call: TRBV6-2/TRBV6-3

cdr3_nt: TGTGCCAGCACTCAAGGCAGGGGGTCCTCCTACGAGCAGTACTTC
cdr3_aa: CASTQGRGSSYEQYF
clone_size: NA
d_call: TRBD1
j_call: TRBJ2-7
v_call: TRBV7-8

cdr3_nt: TGTGCCAGTAGTCCTTCGACAGGAGCGAGCTCTGGAAACACCATATATTTT
cdr3_aa: CASSPSTGASSGNTIYF
clone_size: NA
d_call: NA
j_call: TRBJ1-3
v_call: TRBV19

cdr3_nt: TGTGCCAGCAGTTACGGCGTCAGCGGGGCTAACTATGGCTACACCTTC
cdr3_aa: CASSYGVSGANYGYTF
clone_size: NA
d_call: NA
j_call: TRBJ1-2
v_call: TRBV6-5

cdr3_nt: TGCGCCAGCAGCTTGGACCGACAGGGGGCGCTTTCCATGAACACTGAAGCTTTCTTT
cdr3_aa: CASSLDRQGALSMNTEAFF
clone_size: few
d_call: TRBD1
j_call: TRBJ1-1
v_call: TRBV5-1

cdr3_nt: TGTGCCAGCAGTCTAGCGGGGGGATTCCAAGAGACCCAGTACTTC
cdr3_aa: CASSLAGGFQETQYF
clone_size: once
d_call: TRBD2
j_call: TRBJ2-5
v_call: TRBV28

cdr3_nt: TGTGCCAGCTCCGGGACTGAAAACACCGGGGAGCTGTTTTTT
cdr3_aa: CASSGTENTGELFF
clone_size: NA
d_call: NA
j_call: TRBJ2-2
v_call: TRBV18

cdr3_nt: TGCGCCAGCAGCGTTAGCGGGGCTAGCACAGATACGCAGTATTTT
cdr3_aa: CASSVSGASTDTQYF
clone_size: NA
d_call: TRBD2
j_call: TRBJ2-3
v_call: TRBV5-1

cdr3_nt: TGCGCCAGCAGCTTAACGAGCGACGCCTATGGCTACACCTTC
cdr3_aa: CASSLTSDAYGYTF
clone_size: NA
d_call: NA
j_call: TRBJ1-2
v_call: TRBV5-1

cdr3_nt: TGTGCCAGCAGCGAAATGACAGGGGGTCTCGGCTACACCTTC
cdr3_aa: CASSEMTGGLGYTF
clone_size: once
d_call: TRBD1
j_call: TRBJ1-2
v_call: TRBV14

cdr3_nt: TGTGCCAGCAGTTACTCGGACAGGGGGGGCGAGCAGTACTTC
cdr3_aa: CASSYSDRGGEQYF
clone_size: few
d_call: TRBD1
j_call: TRBJ2-7
v_call: TRBV6-5

cdr3_nt: TGTGCCAGCAGCGTTGGACAGGGGGCCATCTATAATTCACCCCTCCACTTT
cdr3_aa: CASSVGQGAIYNSPLHF
clone_size: NA
d_call: TRBD1
j_call: TRBJ1-6
v_call: TRBV9

cdr3_nt: TGTGCCAGCAGCCAAAAGCCGGGACAGGGGTACTTC
cdr3_aa: CASSQKPGQGYF
clone_size: NA
d_call: TRBD1
j_call: TRBJ2-7
v_call: TRBV7-3

cdr3_nt: TGTGCCAGCAGTCTGGCGGCGGGGTACAATCAGCCCCAGCATTTT
cdr3_aa: CASSLAAGYNQPQHF
clone_size: NA
d_call: NA
j_call: TRBJ1-5
v_call: TRBV6-2/TRBV6-3

cdr3_nt: TGTGCCAGCAGTTACGGACTAGCGGGGCGTCAAGAGACCCAGTACTTC
cdr3_aa: CASSYGLAGRQETQYF
clone_size: NA
d_call: TRBD2
j_call: TRBJ2-5
v_call: TRBV6-5

cdr3_nt: TGCGCCAGCAGCCCCGCCCCTAGCGGGGCAGTCAATGAGCAGTTCTTC
cdr3_aa: CASSPAPSGAVNEQFF
clone_size: NA
d_call: TRBD2
j_call: TRBJ2-1
v_call: TRBV5-1

cdr3_nt: TGTGCCAGCAGCTTAGGGTCGACTAGCCCATTAACAGATACGCAGTATTTT
cdr3_aa: CASSLGSTSPLTDTQYF
clone_size: NA
d_call: TRBD2
j_call: TRBJ2-3
v_call: TRBV7-9

cdr3_nt: TGTGCCAGCAGCCCCGGACAGGGTTATAGCAATCAGCCCCAGCATTTT
cdr3_aa: CASSPGQGYSNQPQHF
clone_size: NA
d_call: TRBD1
j_call: TRBJ1-5
v_call: TRBV7-2

cdr3_nt: TGTGCCAGCAGCGTAGTCCAAACAGATACGCAGTATTTT
cdr3_aa: CASSVVQTDTQYF
clone_size: NA
d_call: NA
j_call: TRBJ2-3
v_call: TRBV9

cdr3_nt: TGCGCCAGCAGCCGAGGACTAGCGGGGGGTGCTCAAGAGACCCAGTACTTC
cdr3_aa: CASSRGLAGGAQETQYF
clone_size: NA
d_call: TRBD2
j_call: TRBJ2-5
v_call: TRBV4-1

cdr3_nt: TGCGCCAGCAGCCAAGATTACCGGGGACTAGCTGGAAACACCATATATTTT
cdr3_aa: CASSQDYRGLAGNTIYF
clone_size: NA
d_call: NA
j_call: TRBJ1-3
v_call: TRBV4-3

cdr3_nt: TGCGCCAGCAGCTTGGTCCCCCCAAACACAGATACGCAGTATTTT
cdr3_aa: CASSLVPPNTDTQYF
clone_size: NA
d_call: NA
j_call: TRBJ2-3
v_call: TRBV5-1

cdr3_nt: TGTGCCAGTAGTAGACGGACAGGAGCCTTGTCGAATGGCCAGCCCCAGCATTTT
cdr3_aa: CASSRRTGALSNGQPQHF
clone_size: NA
d_call: TRBD1
j_call: TRBJ1-5
v_call: TRBV19

cdr3_nt: TGTGCCAGTATGGAGGGAACCTATAATTCACCCCTCCACTTT
cdr3_aa: CASMEGTYNSPLHF
clone_size: NA
d_call: NA
j_call: TRBJ1-6
v_call: TRBV19

cdr3_nt: TGTGCCAGCAGCAATCCGGGACAGGGGATCTCTGGAAACACCATATATTTT
cdr3_aa: CASSNPGQGISGNTIYF
clone_size: NA
d_call: NA
j_call: TRBJ1-3
v_call: TRBV21-1

cdr3_nt: TGTGCCAGCAGTCCAACTGTTAGGCGGGGGGGCAATGCCAAAAACATTCAGTACTTC
cdr3_aa: CASSPTVRRGGNAKNIQYF
clone_size: NA
d_call: TRBD2
j_call: TRBJ2-4
v_call: TRBV13

cdr3_nt: TGTGCCAGCAGCCAAGCCGGGACTAAAGCTTTCTTT
cdr3_aa: CASSQAGTKAFF
clone_size: once
d_call: NA
j_call: TRBJ1-1
v_call: TRBV3-1/TRBV3-2

cdr3_nt: TGTGCCAGCAGCGTGAGCGTTAACTATGGCTACACCTTC
cdr3_aa: CASSVSVNYGYTF
clone_size: few
d_call: NA
j_call: TRBJ1-2
v_call: TRBV11-2

cdr3_nt: TGTGCCAGCAGCCTTAGGACTGGATACGAGCAGTACTTC
cdr3_aa: CASSLRTGYEQYF
clone_size: NA
d_call: NA
j_call: TRBJ2-7
v_call: TRBV27

cdr3_nt: TGTGCCAGTAGTATTTCGGGGGTTAGCACAGATACGCAGTATTTT
cdr3_aa: CASSISGVSTDTQYF
clone_size: NA
d_call: NA
j_call: TRBJ2-3
v_call: TRBV19

cdr3_nt: TGTGCCAGCAGTGAAGGAGGCCAGCGGGGGGGTCAAGAGACCCAGTACTTC
cdr3_aa: CASSEGGQRGGQETQYF
clone_size: NA
d_call: TRBD2
j_call: TRBJ2-5
v_call: TRBV25-1

cdr3_nt: TGTGCCAGCAGCGTGACAGGGTCCCCAGATACGCAGTATTTT
cdr3_aa: CASSVTGSPDTQYF
clone_size: NA
d_call: TRBD1
j_call: TRBJ2-3
v_call: TRBV9

cdr3_nt: TGCGCCAGCAGCCAACCCGTAAGGGGGCCGTATGGCTACACCTTC
cdr3_aa: CASSQPVRGPYGYTF
clone_size: NA
d_call: TRBD1
j_call: TRBJ1-2
v_call: TRBV4-1

cdr3_nt: TGTGCCAGCAGTTTATTCTACAGGAATAGAACCTTC
cdr3_aa: CASSLFYRNRTF
clone_size: NA
d_call: NA
j_call: TRBJ1-2
v_call: TRBV28

cdr3_nt: TGTGCCAGCTCACCGACGACAGAAAACTATGGCTACACCTTC
cdr3_aa: CASSPTTENYGYTF
clone_size: NA
d_call: NA
j_call: TRBJ1-2
v_call: TRBV18

cdr3_nt: TGTGCCAGCAGTTTAGGCCCGACAGGGTCGGGGTACGAGCAGTACTTC
cdr3_aa: CASSLGPTGSGYEQYF
clone_size: NA
d_call: TRBD1
j_call: TRBJ2-7
v_call: TRBV27

cdr3_nt: TGTGCCGGTCGGACAGTCCTAGGTGAAAAACTGTTTTTT
cdr3_aa: CAGRTVLGEKLFF
clone_size: NA
d_call: NA
j_call: TRBJ1-4
v_call: TRBV6-5

cdr3_nt: TGTGCCAGCAAACCGGGACAGGCGTTCTATGGCTACACCTTC
cdr3_aa: CASKPGQAFYGYTF
clone_size: NA
d_call: TRBD1
j_call: TRBJ1-2
v_call: TRBV6-6

cdr3_nt: TGTGCCAGCAGTCAAAAGCGGGGAATATACAATGAGCAGTTCTTC
cdr3_aa: CASSQKRGIYNEQFF
clone_size: once
d_call: TRBD2
j_call: TRBJ2-1
v_call: TRBV6-5

cdr3_nt: TGCAGCGCCGGACTCACGAGGAACACTGAAGCTTTCTTT
cdr3_aa: CSAGLTRNTEAFF
clone_size: NA
d_call: NA
j_call: TRBJ1-1
v_call: TRBV29-1

cdr3_nt: TGTGCCAGCAGCTTAGACGTTGGGACAGTGAACACTGAAGCTTTCTTT
cdr3_aa: CASSLDVGTVNTEAFF
clone_size: NA
d_call: TRBD1
j_call: TRBJ1-1
v_call: TRBV7-9

cdr3_nt: TGTGCCAGCAGCCGGTTAGCGACTAATGAAAAACTGTTTTTT
cdr3_aa: CASSRLATNEKLFF
clone_size: NA
d_call: NA
j_call: TRBJ1-4
v_call: TRBV2

cdr3_nt: TGTGCCAGCAGTTTTAAGGGACTAGCGGGGGCATACGAGCAGTACTTC
cdr3_aa: CASSFKGLAGAYEQYF
clone_size: NA
d_call: TRBD2
j_call: TRBJ2-7
v_call: TRBV27

cdr3_nt: TGCAGTGCTAGTTCGGGGGACAGACCCCTCCACTTT
cdr3_aa: CSASSGDRPLHF
clone_size: NA
d_call: TRBD1
j_call: TRBJ1-6
v_call: TRBV20-1

cdr3_nt: TGTGCCAGCAGCCATCTCCAAACTCGGACTGAAGCTTTCTTT
cdr3_aa: CASSHLQTRTEAFF
clone_size: NA
d_call: NA
j_call: TRBJ1-1
v_call: TRBV3-1/TRBV3-2